This TCR beta chain was sequenced for a study of blood T cell repertoires in COVID-19 (dated by TCRdb to 2020 to 2022). Looking at the study overall: The collaborator samples originated in the United States, Italy and Spain and spanned the acute and convalescent phases of COVID-19. The dataset comprised deeply sampled blood TCRbeta repertoires from subjects exposed to, actively infected with, or recovered from COVID-19. The material from the prospective study consisted of cDNA or gDNA derived from T cells, B-cell-depleted T cells, or PBMCs. Where available, HLA class I and class II types were obtained from metadata supplied by the sample provider rather than from assay-based typing. Sample metadata almost always included a de-identified subject ID, COVID-19 status, age in years and sex. The repertoires were released in a freely available public database meant as a resource for research on the immune response to SARS-CoV-2. Samples were obtained from the ongoing ImmuneRACE study (first 160 participants) and from about 1,300 subjects provided by 6 global collaborators. General findings and caveats noted by the study authors: Clinical and demographic metadata were provided uncurated, with the amount varying by source and participant.

One collaborating source in Seattle enrolled patients while the patients were actively infected and followed the patients over time throughout the course of disease. Collaborating institutions collected whole blood in K2EDTA tubes following their own protocols. For TCRbeta analysis, collaborators shipped samples in one of three forms: frozen whole blood, isolated PBMCs, or DNA extracted from either of those sample types. TCRbeta CDR3 regions were amplified from genomic DNA using the immunoSEQ Assay, a bias-controlled multiplex PCR. The source study handled its data this way. The number of nucleated cells in each sample was estimated from the amplification of reference gene primers within the assay. To quantify the absolute abundance of each unique TCRbeta CDR3 rearrangement, sequence reads were collapsed and filtered. Productive Simpson clonality was computed per sample as the square root of Simpson's diversity index over productive rearrangements. TCRdb carries this immuneACCESS record with in-frame sequences only. Its versions omit some clonotypes, under half of them owing to an unresolved V gene in the studies checked, with the rest unexplained. V, J and clone size reflect that table, while D and trimming were determined from the DNA. In all, the sample holds about 150,000 clones, and 85% of those were seen once. The top ten clones comprise 8.3% of the sample.

With respect to this clone: Its recognized antigen is unknown. No clone much larger than this one lies a single base away; base qualities are absent.

For CDR1 and CDR2, the germline V gene lists SGHTA and FQGTGA. The CDR3 sequence holds 12 residues, the cysteine and phenylalanine included. Only CDR3 DNA remains: 36 bases, in frame from the first base. The V and J ends are trimmed by 5 bases and 8 bases, leaving 12 bases between them. Recombination joined TRBV7-3 with TRBJ1-1, with a weak D call of TRBD1 (6 bases match). Sample: peripheral blood. This receptor was obtained from a woman aged 55-70 years with COVID-19, enrolled during active disease. The DNA reads as follows: TGTGCCAGCAGCCAGACAGGTGGGGAAGCTTTCTTT. It specifies CASSQTGGEAFF. Reference TRBV7-3 and TRBJ1-1 proteins supply the regions before and after the CDR3; the full variable domain is: GAGVSQTPSNKVTEKGKYVELRCDPISGHTALYWYRQSLGQGPEFLIYFQGTGAADDSGLPNDRFFAVRPEGSVSTLKIQRTERGDSAVYLCASSQTGGEAFFGQGTRLTVV.